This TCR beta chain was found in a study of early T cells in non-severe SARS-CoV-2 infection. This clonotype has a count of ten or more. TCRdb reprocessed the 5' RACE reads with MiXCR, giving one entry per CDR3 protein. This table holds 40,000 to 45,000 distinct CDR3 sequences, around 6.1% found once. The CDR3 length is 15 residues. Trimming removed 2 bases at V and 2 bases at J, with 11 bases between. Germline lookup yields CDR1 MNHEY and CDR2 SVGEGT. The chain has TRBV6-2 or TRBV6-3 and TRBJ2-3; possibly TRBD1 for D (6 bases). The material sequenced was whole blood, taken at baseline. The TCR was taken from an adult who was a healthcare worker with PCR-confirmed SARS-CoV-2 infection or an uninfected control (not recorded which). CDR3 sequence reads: CASSYQGQATDTQYF. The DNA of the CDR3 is TGTGCCAGCAGTTACCAGGGACAAGCCACAGATACGCAGTATTTT.